Listed here are 30 T cell receptor beta chains from one sample, sequenced in a study of T cell responses to AZD1222 COVID-19 vaccine. The assay was immunoSEQ multiplex PCR, and TCRdb's table has in-frame clones only and misses some. The table shows approximately 88,000 clones, with approximately 90% occurring only once. Specimen: peripheral blood, collected 28 days after the second AZD1222 dose. Receptors were obtained from an adult who received the AZD1222 COVID-19 vaccine.

The gene calls are TRBV19 and TRBJ2-1; 12 bases fit TRBD2. Germline lookup yields CDR1 LNHDA and CDR2 SQIVND (reference sequence). The CDR3 contains 16 residues. V was pared by 2 bases and J by 7 bases, with 6 bases of the junction left unmatched. CDR3 loop: CASSISASGGGNEQFF. CDR3 nucleotide sequence: TGTGCCAGTAGTATATCGGCTAGCGGGGGGGGGAATGAGCAGTTCTTC.

The rearrangement links TRBV2 to TRBJ2-5, with 10 nucleotides matching TRBD1. J gave up 4 bases and V 4 bases, and 9 bases lay outside the gene matches. The CDR3 length is 16 residues. Germline V gene data show CDR1 as SNHLY and CDR2 as FYNNEI. The CDR3 is CASSVRTGGPPETQYF. DNA of the CDR3: TGTGCCAGCAGTGTAAGGACAGGGGGTCCCCCAGAGACCCAGTACTTC.

The chain joins TRBV5-1 to TRBJ1-1; 7 nucleotides match TRBD1. The V and J ends lost 0 bases and 4 bases, in that order; junction bases with no gene match: 6. The germline CDR1 and CDR2 sequences are SGHRS and YFSETQ. The CDR3 is 15 amino acids. The CDR3 DNA sequence: TGCGCCAGCAGCTTGGAGGGGGCCGGGGTCACTGAAGCTTTCTTT. Its translation is CASSLEGAGVTEAFF.

The chain links TRBV28 to TRBJ1-2; 8 nucleotides agree with TRBD1. Germline CDR1 and CDR2: MDHEN and SYDVKM. Trimming removed 3 bases from V and 0 bases from J; junction bases left unmatched: 6. CDR3 length: 16 residues. The CDR3 sequence: CASSFRTGFSNYGYTF. CDR3 DNA sequence: TGTGCCAGCAGTTTTCGGACAGGGTTTTCTAACTATGGCTACACCTTC.

This clone was detected only once. V and J are TRBV6-1 and TRBJ1-5, with a tentative D call TRBD1 (6 bases). The CDR3 spans 17 residues. V lost 1 base and J 2 bases, leaving 15 bases between the germline ends. CDR1 MNHNS and CDR2 SASEGT come from the germline V gene. In DNA form, the CDR3 reads TGTGCCAGCAGTGAAGGACTTGGCAGGGGTGGCAATCAGCCCCAGCATTTT. As protein: CASSEGLGRGGNQPQHF.

The genes are TRBV7-9 and TRBJ1-1; TRBD1 matches 9 bases. This CDR3 has 14 amino acids. Germline CDR1 and CDR2: SEHNR and FQNEAQ (reference sequence). V lost 5 bases, J lost 6 bases, and 7 bases stayed unmatched. The CDR3 sequence: CASSRGQGIPEAFF. The CDR3 nucleotides are TGTGCCAGCAGCCGAGGACAGGGGATCCCTGAAGCTTTCTTT. The complete variable domain, with remaining parts taken from reference TRBV7-9 and TRBJ1-1, reads DTGVSQNPRHKITKRGQNVTFRCDPISEHNRLYWYRQTLGQGPEFLTYFQNEAQLEKSRLLSDRFSAERPKGSFSTLEIQRTEQGDSAMYLCASSRGQGIPEAFFGQGTRLTVV.

V gene TRBV9 combines with J gene TRBJ2-5; 15 nucleotides agree with TRBD2. With V trimmed by 3 bases and J by 5 bases, 8 bases remained unmatched. Per the germline V gene, CDR1 is SGDLS and CDR2 is YYNGEE. The CDR3 length is 17 residues. CDR3 nucleotide sequence: TGTGCCAGCAGCGCCGGGACTAGCGGGGGGATGGTTGAGACCCAGTACTTC. Translating gives CASSAGTSGGMVETQYF.

The V gene is TRBV6-5, the J gene TRBJ2-7; 11 positions agree with TRBD1. With V trimmed by 0 bases and J by 6 bases, 4 bases remained unmatched. Germline values: CDR1 MNHEY, CDR2 SVGAGI. The CDR3 spans 15 residues. The CDR3 spells CASSYSRTGGPEQYF. Here the CDR3 DNA reads TGTGCCAGCAGTTACTCCCGGACAGGGGGCCCCGAGCAGTACTTC.

CDR3: CASSLQGGGNTIYF. CDR3 DNA sequence: TGCGCCAGCAGCTTACAGGGAGGCGGAAACACCATATATTTT. The V and J genes are TRBV5-1 and TRBJ1-3; a weak D match, TRBD1 (6 bases). V was cut by 2 bases and J by 4 bases, with 10 bases left in between. Germline CDR1 and CDR2: SGHRS and YFSETQ. The CDR3 contains 14 residues.

The J gene is TRBJ1-5, the V gene TRBV6-5, with D possibly matching TRBD1 (6 bases). V lost 5 bases, J lost 0 bases, and 8 bases lay in between. The CDR3 has 14 amino acids. In germline, CDR1 is MNHEY, CDR2 SVGAGI. The CDR3 is CASSLRGSNQPQHF. For the CDR3, the DNA is TGTGCCAGCAGTCTCAGGGGTAGCAATCAGCCCCAGCATTTT.

The chain recombines TRBV7-2 with TRBJ1-2; the match to TRBD1 covers 8 bases. This CDR3 spans 14 amino acids. CDR1 and CDR2 (germline): SGHTA, FQGNSA. J was trimmed by 6 bases and V by 6 bases; bases with no gene match: 9. The CDR3: CASRRTGLYNGYTF. In DNA, the CDR3 is TGTGCCAGCAGGCGGACAGGGTTATACAATGGCTACACCTTC. The variable domain in full, with the rest retrieved from reference TRBV7-2 and TRBJ1-2, is GAGVSQSPSNKVTEKGKDVELRCDPISGHTALYWYRQSLGQGLEFLIYFQGNSAPDKSGLPSDRFSAERTGGSVSTLTIQRTQQEDSAVYLCASRRTGLYNGYTFGSGTRLTVV.

The rearrangement uses TRBV2 and TRBJ1-2; D not certain. There are 12 residues in the CDR3. Germline-derived CDR1 and CDR2 are SNHLY and FYNNEI. The V gene lost 7 bases and the J gene lost 8 bases, with 14 bases spanning the gap. CDR3 amino acids: CASTQEKEGYTF. CDR3 coding DNA: TGTGCCAGCACCCAGGAAAAGGAGGGCTACACCTTC. Full variable domain (missing parts from reference TRBV2 and TRBJ1-2): EPEVTQTPSHQVTQMGQEVILRCVPISNHLYFYWYRQILGQKVEFLVSFYNNEISEKSEIFDDQFSVERPDGSNFTLKIRSTKLEDSAMYFCASTQEKEGYTFGSGTRLTVV.

The rearrangement uses TRBV27 and TRBJ2-7; D not resolved. The germline V gene encodes CDR1 MNHEY and CDR2 SMNVEV (reference sequence). Between the trimmed V and J ends, which lost 8 bases and 1 base, there was a span of 9 bases. This CDR3 region has 12 residues. Here the CDR3 reads CASLGGSYEQYF. CDR3 nucleotide sequence: TGTGCCAGCCTCGGCGGATCCTACGAGCAGTACTTC.

The rearrangement uses TRBV2 and TRBJ2-7; TRBD2 might be the D (5 bases). The CDR3 has 16 residues. The germline V gene has CDR1 SNHLY and CDR2 FYNNEI. Trimming cost V 7 bases and J 1 base, with 20 bases left between them. Here the CDR3 reads CASTFQSGLRSYEQYF. CDR3 nucleotide sequence: TGTGCCAGCACCTTTCAGTCGGGGTTGAGGTCCTACGAGCAGTACTTC.

In its sample, this clone was seen many times. The chain recombines TRBV2 with TRBJ2-5; no definite D call. Germline CDR1 is SNHLY and CDR2 is FYNNEI. The CDR3 loop spans 12 amino acids. V dropped 4 bases and J dropped 0 bases, with 3 bases sitting between them. In nucleotides, the CDR3 is TGTGCCAGCAGTGGGTACCAAGAGACCCAGTACTTC. Its protein is CASSGYQETQYF.

The V and J genes are TRBV28 and TRBJ1-2; maybe TRBD1 (5 bases). The germline V and J ends were trimmed by 6 bases and 7 bases, with 21 bases remaining between them. Germline V CDR1 and CDR2: MDHEN, SYDVKM. There are 15 residues in the CDR3. The CDR3 DNA sequence: TGTGCCAGCAGCTCCCCGCCCAGGGTACTCCTTGGCTACACCTTC. It translates to CASSSPPRVLLGYTF.

The count of this clone is one. The gene calls are TRBV19 and TRBJ1-5; 8 nucleotides align to TRBD1. V was clipped by 7 bases and J by 0 bases; unmatched bases: 8. The CDR3 contains 16 residues. Germline loops: CDR1 LNHDA, CDR2 SQIVND (reference sequence). The CDR3, as DNA: TGTGCCAGTAATCCGGACAGGGCCCTTAGCAATCAGCCCCAGCATTTT. Translating it yields CASNPDRALSNQPQHF.

This clone has just one count. The chain has TRBV7-3 and TRBJ2-3; 7 bases map to TRBD2. V trimming: 0 bases; J trimming: 4 bases; junction bases outside the gene matches: 7. The CDR3 length is 16 residues. The germline V gene encodes CDR1 SGHTA and CDR2 FQGTGA. CDR3 sequence reads: CASSLTTSSPPDTQYF. The DNA for the CDR3 is TGTGCCAGCAGCTTAACGACTAGCAGTCCCCCAGATACGCAGTATTTT. Combining the CDR3 with reference TRBV7-3 and TRBJ2-3 gives the whole variable domain GAGVSQTPSNKVTEKGKYVELRCDPISGHTALYWYRQSLGQGPEFLIYFQGTGAADDSGLPNDRFFAVRPEGSVSTLKIQRTERGDSAVYLCASSLTTSSPPDTQYFGPGTRLTVL.

This clone showed up just once. The rearrangement uses TRBV14 and TRBJ2-1, with 8 bases identical to TRBD1. CDR1 and CDR2 (germline): SGHDN, FVKESK. V shed 1 base and J 3 bases; nucleotides not matched to a gene: 20. The CDR3 is 21 residues long. In DNA, the CDR3 is TGTGCCAGCAGCCAAGGGTCCACGGGGACAGGTATGGGCCCTCGCTACAATGAGCAGTTCTTC. Its translation: CASSQGSTGTGMGPRYNEQFF.

A single count supports this clone. The CDR3 spells CASSLRGSNTEAFF. CDR3 in DNA: TGTGCCAGCAGCCTCAGGGGATCAAACACTGAAGCTTTCTTT. This sequence joins TRBV11-2 and TRBJ1-1; D may be TRBD1 (6 bases). V was clipped by 5 bases and J by 2 bases, with 12 bases between them. The CDR3 totals 14 residues. The germline CDR1 and CDR2 sequences are SGHAT and FQNNGV.

This clone was seen just once. The CDR3 sequence is CASSLETGNTEAFF. The CDR3 DNA is TGCGCCAGCAGCTTGGAAACAGGGAACACTGAAGCTTTCTTT. This sequence joins TRBV5-1 and TRBJ1-1; D might be TRBD1 (5 bases). The germline V and J ends were trimmed by 0 bases and 1 base, with 7 bases remaining between them. CDR3 size: 14 residues. Germline lookup yields CDR1 SGHRS and CDR2 YFSETQ.

The chain uses TRBV11-2 and TRBJ2-1; 8 nucleotides align to TRBD2. Losses at the gene ends were 0 bases for V and 5 bases for J; bases not matched to a gene: 9. The CDR3 totals 17 residues. Germline CDR1 reads SGHAT; CDR2 reads FQNNGV. CDR3 loop: CASSLDWRGARNNEQFF. The CDR3 DNA reads TGTGCCAGCAGCTTAGATTGGCGGGGGGCGAGAAACAATGAGCAGTTCTTC.

The table lists this clone with a count of one. The chain links TRBV19 to TRBJ1-5; D gene ambiguous. V was shortened by 1 base and J by 3 bases, with 10 bases between the two germline ends. The CDR3 consists of 15 residues. The V gene's germline CDR1 is LNHDA and CDR2 SQIVND (reference sequence). CDR3 amino acids: CASSIGRRANQPQHF. The CDR3 region has the DNA TGTGCCAGTAGTATAGGGAGGCGGGCCAATCAGCCCCAGCATTTT.

V gene TRBV11-2 combines with J gene TRBJ1-4; the D gene is possibly TRBD1 (6 bases). The germline V and J ends were trimmed by 5 bases and 2 bases, with 15 bases remaining between them. This CDR3 has 16 amino acids. Germline-derived CDR1 and CDR2 are SGHAT and FQNNGV. The chain's CDR3 is CASSNRQEKTNEKLFF. CDR3 in DNA: TGTGCCAGCAGCAATCGACAGGAGAAGACTAATGAAAAACTGTTTTTT.

The rearrangement links TRBV7-2 to TRBJ1-2; D is possibly TRBD1 (6 bases). The CDR3 totals 17 residues. V gave up 2 bases and J gave up 0 bases, with 16 bases separating them. The germline gives CDR1 SGHTA, CDR2 FQGNSA. The CDR3 here is CASSLWTDKGANYGYTF. CDR3 in DNA: TGTGCCAGCAGCTTATGGACAGATAAAGGGGCTAACTATGGCTACACCTTC.

This chain links TRBV30 with TRBJ1-2; D gene unclear. This CDR3 contains 11 residues. V lost 5 bases to trimming and J lost 8 bases, with 12 bases between them. CDR1 is GTSNPN, CDR2 SVGIG, per germline (reference sequence). CDR3 DNA: TGTGCCTGGTCCCCCGGCGCGGGCTACACCTTC. Its protein product is CAWSPGAGYTF.

This chain connects TRBV19 to TRBJ1-5, with TRBD1 matching 7 bases. Unmatched junction bases numbered 9, after V lost 0 bases and J lost 7 bases. The germline V gene has CDR1 LNHDA and CDR2 SQIVND (reference sequence). The CDR3 has 16 residues. CDR3 nucleotide sequence: TGTGCCAGTAGTATAGATGGGACAGCCGTAGGGCAGCCCCAGCATTTT. It specifies CASSIDGTAVGQPQHF.

The rearrangement joins TRBV5-1 to TRBJ2-2; 7 positions match TRBD1. Losses at the gene ends were 4 bases for V and 0 bases for J; bases not matched to a gene: 3. Germline CDR1 reads SGHRS; CDR2 reads YFSETQ. CDR3 length: 15 amino acids. The CDR3 loop reads CASSRDRPNTGELFF. In DNA form, the CDR3 reads TGCGCCAGCAGCCGGGACAGACCGAACACCGGGGAGCTGTTTTTT.

The CDR3 region is CASRPGTTSSGNTIYF. DNA for the CDR3: TGCGCCAGCCGCCCCGGGACAACGAGCTCTGGAAACACCATATATTTT. This sequence joins TRBV5-1 and TRBJ1-3; possibly TRBD1 for D (6 bases). Looked up from germline, CDR1 is SGHRS and CDR2 is YFSETQ. Trimming shortened V by 7 bases and J by 0 bases, and 17 bases separated the two germline ends. The CDR3 extends over 16 amino acids.

V is TRBV27 and J is TRBJ1-5; 7 nucleotides line up with TRBD1. V was clipped by 6 bases and J by 6 bases; unmatched bases: 5. This CDR3 spans 13 amino acids. The germline V gene has CDR1 MNHEY and CDR2 SMNVEV (reference sequence). CDR3 protein: CASRRTGGQPQHF. The CDR3 coding sequence is TGTGCCAGCAGGCGGACAGGAGGTCAGCCCCAGCATTTT.